These T cell receptor beta chains were read from a single sample in a study of CD8 T cells in ankylosing spondylitis. A single record per CDR3 protein comes from TCRdb applying MiXCR to the 5' RACE reads. The sample lists approximately 300,000 distinct CDR3 sequences, 20% seen once, with 7.8% in the top ten. Sequenced sample: blood, either unsorted or a sorted T cell fraction (not recorded which). The receptors shown here come from a male donor with ankylosing spondylitis or in good health (not recorded which). Both conserved end residues are part of each CDR3. A D gene is named only where the DNA matches it firmly. Expanded clones get a size class; other rows say once, few or many, or leave the size out.

D gene	V gene	J gene	clone size	CDR3 length	CDR3 protein	CDR3 DNA
-	TRBV15	TRBJ2-5	-	15	CATSRDGVKQETQYF	TGTGCCACCAGCAGAGATGGGGTTAAACAAGAGACCCAGTACTTC
-	TRBV4-1	TRBJ1-3	few	16	CASSQVLGSSGNTIYF	TGCGCCAGCAGCCAAGTGTTAGGGAGCTCTGGAAACACCATATATTTT
-	TRBV2	TRBJ2-5	-	13	CASRLVLQETQYF	TGTGCCAGCCGGTTGGTGTTACAAGAGACCCAGTACTTC
TRBD1	TRBV28	TRBJ1-2	many	15	CASSPIGQVSYGYTF	TGTGCCAGCAGTCCGATCGGACAGGTGTCCTATGGCTACACCTTC
-	TRBV20-1	TRBJ1-1	few	14	CSAVPGTQNTEAFF	TGCAGTGCCGTTCCCGGAACACAGAACACTGAAGCTTTCTTT
-	TRBV29-1	TRBJ1-2	-	12	CSAQGSANGYTF	TGCAGCGCCCAGGGTTCGGCCAATGGCTACACCTTC
-	TRBV10-3	TRBJ1-1	-	19	CAISGGDIHSLRFGTEAFF	TGTGCCATCAGTGGCGGGGACATCCACTCTCTTCGATTCGGCACTGAAGCTTTCTTT
TRBD1	TRBV5-1	TRBJ1-1	-	16	CASSPVGQGINTEAFF	TGCGCCAGCAGCCCCGTGGGACAGGGCATCAACACTGAAGCTTTCTTT
-	TRBV10-1	TRBJ1-1	many	14	CASSVSTTSTEAFF	TGCGCCAGCAGTGTTTCGACGACCAGTACTGAAGCTTTCTTT
TRBD1	TRBV7-8	TRBJ2-2	-	16	CASSDYRGLGTGELFF	TGTGCCAGCAGCGACTACAGGGGGCTCGGTACCGGGGAGCTGTTTTTT
-	TRBV6-4	TRBJ2-3	-	15	CASSLKGGSTDTQYF	TGTGCCAGCAGTCTGAAGGGTGGGAGCACAGATACGCAGTATTTT
TRBD2	TRBV5-1	TRBJ2-5	-	15	CASSLDGRGEETQYF	TGCGCCAGCAGCTTGGACGGGCGGGGGGAAGAGACCCAGTACTTC
-	TRBV7-2	TRBJ2-1	few	13	CASSLPGRNEQFF	TGTGCCAGCAGCCTCCCAGGGCGCAATGAGCAGTTCTTC
TRBD1	TRBV12-3/TRBV12-4	TRBJ1-5	-	15	CASSPLQGAGQPQHF	TGTGCCAGCAGTCCGTTACAGGGGGCCGGTCAGCCCCAGCATTTT
TRBD1	TRBV18	TRBJ1-5	-	18	CASSPAIGGTGANQPQHF	TGTGCCAGCTCACCAGCTATCGGCGGGACAGGGGCCAATCAGCCCCAGCATTTT
-	TRBV20-1	TRBJ2-2	few	14	CSASPPPNTGELFF	TGCAGTGCTAGTCCCCCGCCTAACACCGGGGAGCTGTTTTTT
-	TRBV30	TRBJ1-1	-	13	CAWSTGRGREAFF	TGTGCCTGGAGTACGGGGAGGGGACGGGAAGCTTTCTTT
TRBD1	TRBV9	TRBJ2-3	few	16	CASSGQGAGVADTQYF	TGTGCCAGCAGCGGGCAGGGGGCAGGGGTAGCAGATACGCAGTATTTT
-	TRBV29-1	TRBJ2-1	few	14	CSVVSGSRYNEQFF	TGCAGCGTTGTATCCGGGAGCAGGTACAATGAGCAGTTCTTC
TRBD1	TRBV27	TRBJ1-5	-	17	CASSLYGDRVSNQPQHF	TGTGCCAGCAGTTTATATGGTGACAGGGTCAGCAATCAGCCCCAGCATTTT
TRBD1	TRBV11-3	TRBJ2-2	-	16	CASSPAGQGYNGELFF	TGTGCCAGCAGCCCGGCGGGACAGGGGTATAACGGGGAGCTGTTTTTT
-	TRBV28	TRBJ1-1	few	13	CASSPRGPTEAFF	TGTGCCAGCAGCCCTAGGGGACCCACTGAAGCTTTCTTT
-	TRBV18	TRBJ2-1	-	13	CATGDGYSNEQFF	TGTGCTACCGGGGACGGTTATTCCAATGAGCAGTTCTTC
-	TRBV28	TRBJ1-2	-	13	CAIGGELGYGYTF	TGTGCCATAGGGGGAGAACTGGGCTATGGCTACACCTTC